These 20 T cell receptor beta chains were sequenced from one sample in a study of blood T cells in healthy people across ages. Combining a sample-barcoded 5' primer with a J-beta primer mix, a second PCR ran for roughly 7 to 11 cycles. MiXCR was run by TCRdb on the 5' RACE reads, yielding one entry per CDR3 protein. The data hold about 900,000 distinct CDR3 sequences, with around 46% observed a single time. The sequencing sample was made of blood. These receptors came from a young man in good health.

The rearrangement links TRBV14 to TRBJ2-3, with 10 positions matching TRBD2. J gave up 2 bases and V 4 bases, and 6 bases lay outside the gene matches. The CDR3 runs 16 residues. Germline V CDR1 and CDR2: SGHDN, FVKESK. The CDR3 nucleotides are TGTGCCAGCAGCCCCGGACTAGCGGTAAACACAGATACGCAGTATTTT. Its translation is CASSPGLAVNTDTQYF.

V gene TRBV5-1 combines with J gene TRBJ2-5; tentative D call: TRBD2 (5 bases). The V gene lost 0 bases and the J gene lost 1 base, with 10 bases spanning the gap. CDR1 and CDR2 from the germline V gene are SGHRS and YFSETQ. The CDR3 has 15 amino acids. CDR3 loop: CASSLGLRLQETQYF. In DNA form, the CDR3 reads TGCGCCAGCAGCTTGGGACTACGCCTCCAAGAGACCCAGTACTTC.

This clonotype was seen more than once but under ten times. The chain joins TRBV7-9 to TRBJ2-5; D gene ambiguous. V was cut by 3 bases and J by 5 bases, with 7 bases left in between. CDR3 length: 12 amino acids. The germline CDR1 and CDR2 sequences are SEHNR and FQNEAQ (reference sequence). For the CDR3, the DNA is TGTGCCAGCAGCTTCCTTCCTGAGACCCAGTACTTC. Translation: CASSFLPETQYF.

V gene TRBV4-2 combines with J gene TRBJ1-2; tentatively, D is TRBD1 (5 bases). CDR1 and CDR2 from the germline V gene are LGHNA and YNFKEQ. The length of the CDR3 is 15 residues. Trimming left V 3 bases short and J 4 bases short, with 15 bases between. The CDR3: CASSQPGSLGYGYTF. CDR3 sequence (DNA): TGTGCCAGCAGCCAGCCAGGGAGTTTAGGCTATGGCTACACCTTC.

The CDR3: CASSASQGLGNQPQHF. The CDR3 DNA reads TGTGCCAGCAGTGCAAGCCAGGGTTTGGGCAATCAGCCCCAGCATTTT. The V gene is TRBV28, the J gene TRBJ1-5; perhaps TRBD1 as D (5 bases). The CDR3 has 16 amino acids. With 5 bases removed from V and 2 bases from J, the gap between germline ends came to 16 bases. CDR1 and CDR2 from the germline V gene are MDHEN and SYDVKM. The full variable domain, its missing parts supplied by reference TRBV28 and TRBJ1-5, is DVKVTQSSRYLVKRTGEKVFLECVQDMDHENMFWYRQDPGLGLRLIYFSYDVKMKEKGDIPEGYSVSREKKERFSLILESASTNQTSMYLCASSASQGLGNQPQHFGDGTRLSIL.

This clonotype was counted only a few times. The rearrangement links TRBV10-3 to TRBJ2-7; 7 bases are shared with TRBD2. CDR1 and CDR2 (germline): ENHRY, SYGVKD. V gave up 6 bases and J gave up 0 bases; unmatched junction bases: 8. This CDR3 region has 15 residues. CDR3: CAIRRESPGSYEQYF. The CDR3 bases are TGTGCCATCAGGCGGGAGTCACCGGGCTCCTACGAGCAGTACTTC.

There are a few counts of this clonotype. For the CDR3, the DNA is TGTGCCAGCAGCTTCCAACAGTCCTCCTACGAGCAGTACTTC. It specifies CASSFQQSSYEQYF. This sequence joins TRBV7-2 and TRBJ2-7; no clear D. V lost 3 bases, J lost 0 bases, and 9 bases lay in between. This CDR3 contains 14 residues. Looked up from germline, CDR1 is SGHTA and CDR2 is FQGNSA.

The chain carries TRBV7-2 and TRBJ2-3; D is perhaps TRBD2 (5 bases). The CDR3 length is 16 residues. Trimming shortened V by 5 bases and J by 3 bases, and 18 bases separated the two germline ends. Germline V gene data show CDR1 as SGHTA and CDR2 as FQGNSA. CDR3 protein: CASSHLSGRGTDTQYF. In DNA, the CDR3 is TGTGCCAGCAGCCATTTATCGGGAAGAGGTACAGATACGCAGTATTTT. Supplemented by reference TRBV7-2 and TRBJ2-3, the full variable domain reads GAGVSQSPSNKVTEKGKDVELRCDPISGHTALYWYRQSLGQGLEFLIYFQGNSAPDKSGLPSDRFSAERTGGSVSTLTIQRTQQEDSAVYLCASSHLSGRGTDTQYFGPGTRLTVL.

The chain joins TRBV10-3 to TRBJ2-7; no definite D call. The CDR3 length is 14 residues. V shed 0 bases and J shed 0 bases, with 6 bases lying between them. Germline CDR1 is ENHRY and CDR2 is SYGVKD. In DNA form, the CDR3 reads TGTGCCATCAGTGAGTCAGGGATCTCCTACGAGCAGTACTTC. The encoded protein is CAISESGISYEQYF.

The CDR3 region has the DNA TGTGCCATGGGCTCTAGCGGGGGTGACTTCTACGGGCAGTACTTC. It yields the protein CAMGSSGGDFYGQYF. The chain joins TRBV10-3 to TRBJ2-5, with TRBD2 matching 10 bases. CDR1 is ENHRY and CDR2 is SYGVKD in the germline V gene. V shed 9 bases and J 11 bases; nucleotides not matched to a gene: 18. The CDR3 runs 15 residues.

This clonotype occurred once. The chain uses TRBV7-2 and TRBJ1-5, with 7 bases that match TRBD1. CDR3 length: 16 residues. Trimming cost V 5 bases and J 1 base; bases outside gene matches: 8. The germline V gene encodes CDR1 SGHTA and CDR2 FQGNSA. CDR3 protein: CASSPGGGRSNQPQHF. CDR3 DNA: TGTGCCAGCAGCCCAGGGGGGGGGAGGAGCAATCAGCCCCAGCATTTT.

This clonotype is a singleton in its sample. The chain is built from TRBV25-1 and TRBJ1-1; the D is unclear. Trimming removed 1 base at V and 3 bases at J, with 6 bases between. Germline V gene sequence: CDR1 MGHDK, CDR2 SYGVNS. This CDR3 has 13 residues. The DNA of the CDR3 is TGTGCCAGCAGTGAATTGTGGGACACTGAAGCTTTCTTT. It translates to CASSELWDTEAFF.

The rearrangement joins TRBV12-3 or TRBV12-4 to TRBJ2-3; 9 bases are shared with TRBD1. With V trimmed by 7 bases and J by 5 bases, 7 bases remained unmatched. The CDR3 sequence is 14 residues long. CDR3 residues: CASIETGGIDTQYF. For the CDR3, the DNA is TGTGCCAGCATTGAGACAGGGGGAATAGATACGCAGTATTTT.

The chain employs TRBV12-3 or TRBV12-4 and TRBJ1-1; maybe TRBD1 (5 bases). Trimming took off 4 bases at V and 5 bases at J, with 23 bases between the two ends. This CDR3 is 17 amino acids long. CDR3 region: CASSSYTPKGVGTEAFF. As DNA, the CDR3 is TGTGCCAGCAGTTCTTATACCCCGAAAGGGGTGGGTACTGAAGCTTTCTTT.

Worth noting for this clonotype: This clone may be a read error of a much larger clone one base away. The chain couples TRBV6-5 to TRBJ2-1, with TRBD2 matching 8 bases. There are 15 residues in the CDR3. The V gene's germline CDR1 is MNHEY and CDR2 SVGAGI. The CDR3, as DNA: TGTGCCAGCAGTTATAGCGGGGTGTCCTGCAATGAGCAGTTCTTC. Translating gives CASSYSGVSCNEQFF.

The chain has TRBV30 and TRBJ2-6; the D is unclear. The germline V and J ends were trimmed by 2 bases and 0 bases, with 11 bases remaining between them. This CDR3 is built from 16 residues. Germline CDR1 reads GTSNPN; CDR2 reads SVGIG (reference sequence). The CDR3 loop reads CAWSLLPSSGANVLTF. The CDR3 bases are TGTGCCTGGAGTCTCCTACCGAGCTCTGGGGCCAACGTCCTGACTTTC.

This chain links TRBV7-2 with TRBJ2-3, with a possible D match to TRBD1 (6 bases). Deletions cut 10 bases from V and 2 bases from J, with 19 bases between. This CDR3 has 15 residues. In germline, CDR1 is SGHTA, CDR2 FQGNSA. For the CDR3, the DNA is TGTGCCATACATAACCTGGGACAACCCACAGATACGCAGTATTTT. Translation: CAIHNLGQPTDTQYF.

This clonotype has only a few counts. This rearrangement joins TRBV9 to TRBJ2-1; 8 nucleotides agree with TRBD2. The trim removed 0 bases at V and 1 base at J, leaving 6 bases unmatched. CDR1 SGDLS and CDR2 YYNGEE come from the germline V gene. This CDR3 contains 17 residues. The CDR3 sequence: CASSVAQRGTSYNEQFF. The CDR3 coding sequence is TGTGCCAGCAGCGTAGCTCAGCGGGGGACGTCCTACAATGAGCAGTTCTTC.

This clonotype has just a few counts. This chain connects TRBV4-1 to TRBJ1-2, with D tentatively TRBD1 (6 bases). V shed 0 bases and J shed 4 bases, with 15 bases lying between them. This CDR3 has 16 residues. Germline loops: CDR1 MGHRA, CDR2 YSYEKL. The CDR3 loop is CASSQEGGHVVYGYTF. Written as DNA, the CDR3 is TGCGCCAGCAGCCAAGAGGGGGGACACGTCGTCTATGGCTACACCTTC.

In its sample, this clonotype was seen a few times. The chain is built from TRBV27 and TRBJ2-5; D might be TRBD1 or TRBD2, each matching 5 bases. Germline CDR1 MNHEY, CDR2 SMNVEV (reference sequence). The V end lost 0 bases, the J end lost 4 bases, and 9 bases lay between the germline ends. CDR3 size: 14 residues. The CDR3 sequence: CASSLSPRGETQYF. CDR3 sequence (DNA): TGTGCCAGCAGTTTATCTCCGAGGGGAGAGACCCAGTACTTC.